This T cell receptor (beta chain) emerged from a study of blood T cell repertoires in COVID-19. Study overall: Spain, Italy and the United States supplied samples that represented acute and convalescent COVID-19.

This CDR3 is built from 14 residues. V shed 3 bases, J shed 4 bases, and the junction held 3 bases outside the gene matches. CDR1 and CDR2 from the germline V gene are PRHDT and FYEKMQ (reference sequence). In the authors' methods: It was from reference gene primer amplification that nucleated cell counts were estimated. The assay was immunoSEQ multiplex PCR, and TCRdb's table has in-frame clones only and misses some. The V and J calls and the clone size are those of that table, but D and trimming were determined from the DNA. Among 200,000 to 300,000 clones listed, around 89% were seen once. The chain is built from TRBV13 and TRBJ2-7; TRBD1 matches 10 bases. The sequenced sample consisted of peripheral blood. The receptor was isolated from a man aged 55 to 70 who had recovered from COVID-19. The CDR3 here is CASSFMDRGYEQYF. The CDR3 nucleotides read TGTGCCAGCAGCTTTATGGACAGGGGGTACGAGCAGTACTTC.